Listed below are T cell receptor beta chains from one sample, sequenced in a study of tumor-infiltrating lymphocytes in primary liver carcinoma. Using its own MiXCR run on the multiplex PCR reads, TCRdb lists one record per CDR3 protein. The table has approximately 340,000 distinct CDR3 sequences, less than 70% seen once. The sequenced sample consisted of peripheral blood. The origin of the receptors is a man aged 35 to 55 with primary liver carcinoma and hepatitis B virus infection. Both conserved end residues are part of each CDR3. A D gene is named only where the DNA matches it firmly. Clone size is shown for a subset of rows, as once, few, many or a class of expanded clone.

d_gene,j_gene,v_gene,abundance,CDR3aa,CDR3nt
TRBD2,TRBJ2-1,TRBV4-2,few,CASSHATSAYNEQFF,TGTGCCAGCAGCCATGCGACTAGCGCCTACAATGAGCAGTTCTTC
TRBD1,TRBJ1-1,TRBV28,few,CASRRTGGPNTEAFF,TGTGCCAGCAGAAGGACAGGAGGGCCTAACACTGAAGCTTTCTTT
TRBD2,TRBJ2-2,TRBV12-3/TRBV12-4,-,CASSLGSGRNTGELFF,TGTGCCAGCAGTTTGGGGAGCGGGAGGAACACCGGGGAGCTGTTTTTT
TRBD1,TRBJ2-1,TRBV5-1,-,CASSPQGVGEQFF,TGCGCCAGCAGCCCACAGGGGGTCGGTGAGCAGTTCTTC
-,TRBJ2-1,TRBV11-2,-,CPSSLGSNTYNEHFF,TGTCCCAGCAGCTTAGGCTCTAACACGTATAATGAGCACTTCTTC
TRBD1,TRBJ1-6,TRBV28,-,CASSPGTGHNSPLHF,TGTGCCAGCAGTCCCGGGACAGGGCATAATTCACCCCTCCACTTT
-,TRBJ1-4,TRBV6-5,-,CASKSRIDEKLFF,TGTGCCAGCAAGTCGAGGATTGATGAAAAACTGTTTTTT
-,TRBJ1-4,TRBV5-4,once,CASSLNPTGGSEKLFF,TGTGCCAGCAGCTTGAATCCCACAGGTGGTAGTGAAAAACTGTTTTTT
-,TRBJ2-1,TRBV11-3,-,CASSLETGAEQFF,TGCGCCAGCAGCTTAGAGACGGGCGCTGAGCAGTTCTTC
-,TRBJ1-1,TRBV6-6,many,CASSRTGGVGYTEAFF,TGTGCCAGCAGCCGAACGGGAGGGGTAGGATACACTGAAGCTTTCTTT
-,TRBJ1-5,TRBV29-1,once,CSVRGPGGKPQHF,TGTAGCGTGAGGGGCCCGGGCGGGAAGCCCCAGCATTTT
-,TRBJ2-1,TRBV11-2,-,CVSSYGAYNELFF,TGTGTCAGCAGCTACGGGGCTTACAATGAGCTGTTCTTC
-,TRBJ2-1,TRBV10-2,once,CASRDYNEQSF,TGCGCCAGCAGAGACTACAATGAGCAGTCCTTC
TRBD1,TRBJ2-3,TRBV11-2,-,CANSLKQGARIDTQYF,TGTGCCAACAGCTTAAAACAGGGGGCTAGGATAGATACGCAGTATTTT
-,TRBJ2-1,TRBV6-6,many,CASSSYIRGGSYNEQFF,TGTGCCAGCAGTTCGTATATCCGTGGGGGCTCCTACAATGAGCAGTTCTTC
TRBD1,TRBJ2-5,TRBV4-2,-,CASSQGGTGREETQCF,TGTGCCAGCAGTCAGGGGGGGACAGGGCGGGAAGAGACCCAGTGCTTC
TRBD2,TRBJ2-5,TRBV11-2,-,CASSLARLALGKEETQNF,TGTGCCAGCAGCTTAGCGAGACTAGCCCTGGGAAAAGAAGAGACCCAGAACTTC
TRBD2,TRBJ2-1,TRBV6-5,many,CASSFLAGSYNEQFF,TGTGCCAGCAGTTTCCTAGCGGGATCCTACAATGAGCAGTTCTTC
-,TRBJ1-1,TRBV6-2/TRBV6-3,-,CASSYSTDVTEAFF,TGTGCCAGCAGTTACTCGACGGACGTCACTGAGGCTTTCTTT
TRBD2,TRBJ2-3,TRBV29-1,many,CSAWTSGSVTDTQYF,TGCAGCGCCTGGACTAGCGGGAGTGTAACAGATACGCAGTATTTT
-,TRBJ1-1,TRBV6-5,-,CASMLPRFVGTEAFF,TGTGCCAGCATGTTACCTCGTTTCGTAGGCACTGAAGCTTTCTTT
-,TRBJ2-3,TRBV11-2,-,CASTQLTSTDTQYF,TGTGCCAGCACCCAGCTCACTAGCACAGATACGCAGTATTTT
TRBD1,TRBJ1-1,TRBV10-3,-,CAISDPRGGDTEAFF,TGTGCCATCAGTGACCCCAGGGGGGGTGACACTGAAGCTTTCTTT
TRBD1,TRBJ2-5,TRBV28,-,CASSSRGLLGEAQYF,TGTGCCAGCAGTTCAAGGGGGCTTCTCGGTGAGGCCCAGTACTTC
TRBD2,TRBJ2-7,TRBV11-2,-,CAASFGTSGRIDEQYF,TGTGCCGCTTCCTTCGGGACTAGCGGGAGGATAGATGAGCAGTACTTC
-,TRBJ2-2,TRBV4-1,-,CAISHDREGTGELFF,TGTGCCATCAGCCATGACAGGGAGGGCACCGGGGAGCTGTTTTTT
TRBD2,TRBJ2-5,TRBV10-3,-,CAISEVAGGSETQYF,TGTGCCATCAGTGAGGTAGCGGGAGGTAGTGAGACCCAGTACTTC
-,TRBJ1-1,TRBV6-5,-,CTTTGLLNTEAFF,TGTACCACCACGGGTCTTTTGAACACTGAAGCTTTCTTT
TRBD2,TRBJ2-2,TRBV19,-,CASNTGGNTGELFF,TGTGCCAGTAACACGGGAGGGAACACCGGGGAGCTGTTTTTT
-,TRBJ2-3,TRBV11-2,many,CASSTRQSLYTDTQYF,TGTGCCAGCAGCACCCGACAGAGCCTTTACACAGATACGCAGTATTTT
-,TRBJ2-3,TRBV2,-,CASSSPERQHLGTDTQYF,TGTGCCAGCAGCTCTCCAGAGAGACAGCACCTCGGGACAGATACGCAGTATTTT
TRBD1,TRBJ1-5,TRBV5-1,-,CASSPTTVGQGNQPQHF,TGCGCCAGCAGCCCTACGACCGTAGGACAGGGGAATCAGCCCCAGCATTTT
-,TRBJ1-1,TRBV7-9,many,CASIAWVWWVTEAFF,TGTGCCAGCATCGCGTGGGTTTGGTGGGTCACTGAAGCTTTCTTT
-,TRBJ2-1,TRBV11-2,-,CTSSPGTGYKEQFF,TGTACCAGCAGCCCCGGGACGGGGTACAAAGAGCAGTTCTTC
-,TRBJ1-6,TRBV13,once,CASSLGGRTDSYNSPLHF,TGTGCCAGCAGCTTAGGGGGACGGACGGACTCCTATAATTCACCCCTTCACTTT
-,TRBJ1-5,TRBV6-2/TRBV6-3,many,CASSPSVGHQHF,TGTGCCAGCAGTCCCTCGGTAGGGCACCAGCATTTT
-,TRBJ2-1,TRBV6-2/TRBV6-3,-,CASTPPGGNTGDEQFF,TGTGCCAGCACTCCCCCCGGCGGGAATACCGGGGATGAGCAGTTCTTC
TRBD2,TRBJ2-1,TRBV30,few,CAWSPASGFYNEQFF,TGTGCCTGGAGTCCGGCTAGCGGGTTCTACAATGAGCAGTTCTTC
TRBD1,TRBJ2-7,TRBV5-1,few,CASSWWGTDYEQYF,TGCGCCAGCAGCTGGTGGGGGACAGACTACGAGCAGTACTTC
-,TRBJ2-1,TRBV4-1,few,CASSLTGDEQFF,TGCGCCAGCAGCCTAACAGGCGATGAGCAGTTCTTC
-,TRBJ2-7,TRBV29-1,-,CSVVIGRYEQYF,TGCAGCGTTGTGATAGGGAGATACGAGCAGTACTTC
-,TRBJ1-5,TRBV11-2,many,CASSLGTEISDQPQHF,TGTGCCAGCAGCCTTGGGACTGAGATTTCGGATCAGCCCCAGCATTTT
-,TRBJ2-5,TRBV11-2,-,CASSLSIGTQETLYF,TGTGCCAGCAGCTTAAGTATAGGGACACAAGAGACCCTGTACTTC
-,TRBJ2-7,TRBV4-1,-,CASSRSTETYEQYF,TGCGCCAGCAGCCGTTCGACCGAAACCTACGAGCAGTACTTC
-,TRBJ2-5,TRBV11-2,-,CASRLSGREKQTQYF,TGTGCCAGCAGGTTGTCGGGGCGGGAAAAACAGACCCAGTACTTC
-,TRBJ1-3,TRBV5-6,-,CASSLGPGSGNSIYF,TGTGCCAGCAGCTTAGGTCCGGGCTCTGGAAACTCCATATATTTT